A selection of T cell receptor beta chains follows, all from one sample in a study of cytomegalovirus exposure and HLA in healthy donors. Profiling relied on immunoSEQ multiplex PCR, and the TCRdb table lists in-frame clones only, not all of them. The table lists approximately 140,000 clones, roughly 79% of them singletons. The sample was PBMCs. Receptors originate from a woman between 50 and 59 years old in good health and CMV-seronegative. CDR3s include the opening cysteine and the closing phenylalanine or tryptophan. A D gene is named only where the DNA matches it firmly. Part of the rows lack a size; the others show once, few, many or a class for expanded clones.

d_gene	j_gene	v_gene	abundance	CDR3aa	CDR3nt
TRBD1	TRBJ1-3	TRBV28	few	CASSIGQGGGNTIYF	TGTGCCAGCAGCATCGGACAGGGGGGGGGAAACACCATATATTTT
.	TRBJ1-5	TRBV9	.	CASSTGNSNQPQHF	TGTGCCAGCAGTACAGGGAATAGCAATCAGCCCCAGCATTTT
.	TRBJ2-2	TRBV4-1	.	CASSPTGSAPTRELFF	TGCGCCAGCAGCCCAACAGGATCCGCACCCACCCGGGAGCTGTTTTTT
TRBD1	TRBJ1-5	TRBV19	.	CASSPPGQVSNQPQHF	TGTGCCAGTAGTCCACCGGGACAGGTGAGCAATCAGCCCCAGCATTTT
.	TRBJ1-2	TRBV6-6	.	CASTDTPSRYGYTF	TGTGCCAGCACCGACACACCCTCACGTTATGGCTACACCTTC
.	TRBJ1-3	TRBV30	.	CAGEVAHTIYF	TGTGCCGGCGAGGTGGCACACACCATATATTTT
.	TRBJ1-1	TRBV6-6	.	CASTDGGRTEAFF	TGTGCCAGCACCGACGGGGGGAGGACTGAAGCTTTCTTT
TRBD2	TRBJ2-1	TRBV5-4	.	CASSFRTSGSHNEQFF	TGTGCCAGCAGCTTTCGGACTAGCGGGAGCCACAATGAGCAGTTCTTC
TRBD1	TRBJ2-7	TRBV5-6	.	CASSLDQGAYEQYF	TGTGCCAGCAGCTTAGACCAGGGGGCCTACGAGCAGTACTTC
TRBD1	TRBJ1-1	TRBV28	.	CASSQGTGWNTEAFF	TGTGCCAGCAGCCAAGGGACAGGATGGAACACTGAAGCTTTCTTT
.	TRBJ2-5	TRBV9	.	CASSPSWEETQYF	TGTGCCAGCAGCCCGTCCTGGGAGGAGACCCAGTACTTC
TRBD2	TRBJ2-1	TRBV10-3	.	CAISDRLLAGNEQFF	TGTGCCATCAGTGATCGTTTGCTAGCGGGCAATGAGCAGTTCTTC
TRBD2	TRBJ2-7	TRBV5-6	.	CASSRPGLAGGPKDEQYF	TGTGCCAGCAGCCGACCGGGACTAGCGGGAGGCCCGAAAGACGAGCAGTACTTC
TRBD1	TRBJ1-2	TRBV19	.	CASWTGGADYGYTF	TGTGCCAGTTGGACAGGGGGCGCGGACTATGGCTACACCTTC
.	TRBJ1-1	TRBV7-9	few	CASSSTLNTEAFF	TGTGCCAGCAGCTCAACTCTGAACACTGAAGCTTTCTTT
.	TRBJ1-2	TRBV6-5	.	CASSYSDTRRYYTF	TGTGCCAGCAGTTACTCGGACACCCGTCGCTACTACACCTTC
.	TRBJ1-1	TRBV18	.	CASSPQGRTEAFF	TGTGCCAGCTCACCACAGGGGAGGACTGAAGCTTTCTTT
TRBD1	TRBJ1-5	TRBV5-4	.	CASSRDLGQTDQPQHF	TGTGCCAGCAGCCGTGACTTGGGACAGACCGATCAGCCCCAGCATTTT
.	TRBJ1-4	TRBV27	.	CASYGITNEKLFF	TGTGCCAGTTACGGGATAACTAATGAAAAACTGTTTTTT
.	TRBJ1-1	TRBV6-5	.	CASSYDGDHTEAFF	TGTGCCAGCAGTTATGACGGGGATCACACTGAAGCTTTCTTT
.	TRBJ2-7	TRBV25-1	.	CASRETGFSNYEQYF	TGTGCCAGCAGGGAAACAGGGTTCTCCAACTACGAGCAGTACTTC
.	TRBJ2-1	TRBV6-5	.	CASSGQFYNEQFF	TGTGCCAGCAGTGGGCAGTTCTACAATGAGCAGTTCTTC
TRBD1	TRBJ1-1	TRBV5-1	.	CASSLELTGGTEAFF	TGCGCCAGCAGCTTGGAGTTGACAGGGGGCACTGAAGCTTTCTTT
TRBD2	TRBJ2-2	TRBV5-1	.	CASSAGLAGEAGELFF	TGCGCCAGCAGCGCCGGACTAGCGGGAGAGGCCGGGGAGCTGTTTTTT
.	TRBJ2-2	TRBV6-5	few	CASSYERVNTGELFF	TGTGCCAGCAGTTATGAACGGGTGAACACCGGGGAGCTGTTTTTT